The following is a TCR beta chain sequence with its context. This CDR3 is built from 11 residues. The V gene lost 4 bases and the J gene lost 6 bases, with 5 bases spanning the gap. Germline CDR1 and CDR2: SGHKS and YYEKEE (reference sequence). Assay used: immunoSEQ multiplex PCR; TCRdb lists only in-frame clones, some missing. The data contain 540,000 or so clones, around 78% of them singletons. The data were obtained in a study of shared T cell receptors in the human thymus. Separately, the same data were catalogued under a study of human thymus T cells. That report adds: Samples came from healthy Finnish infants during open corrective cardiac surgery. Resections removed during corrective heart surgery provided the thymus tissue used. Seemingly biased V and J gene usage marked thymic and blood repertoires. Related work showed strongly overlapping thymic repertoires across unrelated individuals.

V usage is TRBV5-5 and J usage is TRBJ2-1; D call uncertain. The sequenced sample was thymocytes. This receptor was identified in a boy under two years old with a congenital heart defect. CDR3 sequence: CASSPGNEQFF. The CDR3 DNA is TGTGCCAGCAGCCCCGGCAATGAGCAGTTCTTC. Supplemented by reference TRBV5-5 and TRBJ2-1, the full variable domain reads DAGVTQSPTHLIKTRGQQVTLRCSPISGHKSVSWYQQVLGQGPQFIFQYYEKEERGRGNFPDRFSARQFPNYSSELNVNALLLGDSALYLCASSPGNEQFFGPGTRLTVL.